This TCR beta chain was captured in a study of shared clonotypes between healthy human individuals. Whole-study results and caveats: Large depth notwithstanding, sorted-subset sequencing proved incomplete by rarefaction.

On this clone: Its cognate antigen is unknown.

Profiled with immunoSEQ multiplex PCR; TCRdb holds only in-frame clones, not every one. Of approximately 1,000,000 clones listed, approximately 75% were seen once; the top ten hold 0.89%. The germline V and J ends were trimmed by 3 bases and 3 bases, with 12 bases remaining between them. Looked up from germline, CDR1 is MGHDK and CDR2 is SYGVNS. There are 15 residues in the CDR3. The chain uses TRBV25-1 and TRBJ1-3; D ambiguous. The sequencing input was memory CD4+ T cells from PBMCs. This sample's subset: CD45RA-negative fraction. The receptor comes from a man younger than 30 in good health. Some clones in this sample may be carry-over from other donors' samples. DNA of the CDR3: TGTGCCAGCAGTGATAGCAGGAGGTATGGAAACACCATATATTTT. Translating gives CASSDSRRYGNTIYF.